This is a list of T cell receptor beta chains from one sample in a study of blood T cell repertoires in COVID-19. The data were produced by immunoSEQ multiplex PCR, yet TCRdb's version contains in-frame clones alone and is incomplete. Here the sample spans about 230,000 clones, approximately 88% being singletons. The sample was peripheral blood. Receptors originate from a man aged 40-50 years with acute or convalescent COVID-19. CDR3s include the opening cysteine and the closing phenylalanine or tryptophan. D genes are given only for firm matches. Clone size is given for some rows only: seen once, a few or many times, or a class if the clone is expanded.

D gene: NA
J gene: TRBJ1-4
clone size: once
V gene: TRBV19
CDR3 protein: CASSWGDGDKLFF
CDR3 DNA: TGTGCCAGTAGTTGGGGGGACGGCGACAAACTGTTTTTT

D gene: NA
J gene: TRBJ1-5
clone size: NA
V gene: TRBV7-2
CDR3 protein: CASSLSGNQPQHF
CDR3 DNA: TGTGCCAGCAGCTTATCAGGGAATCAGCCCCAGCATTTT

D gene: NA
J gene: TRBJ1-2
clone size: NA
V gene: TRBV2
CDR3 protein: CASRSLRDGYTF
CDR3 DNA: TGTGCCAGCAGATCCTTGAGGGATGGCTACACCTTC

D gene: NA
J gene: TRBJ1-5
clone size: few
V gene: TRBV20-1
CDR3 protein: CSARDNEPQHF
CDR3 DNA: TGCAGTGCTAGAGACAATGAGCCCCAGCATTTT

D gene: TRBD2
J gene: TRBJ2-2
clone size: NA
V gene: TRBV5-1
CDR3 protein: CASSSSGSGTGELFF
CDR3 DNA: TGCGCCAGCAGCTCTAGCGGGAGCGGCACCGGGGAGCTGTTTTTT

D gene: TRBD2
J gene: TRBJ2-3
clone size: once
V gene: TRBV5-1
CDR3 protein: CASSLPSGTTDTQYF
CDR3 DNA: TGCGCCAGCAGCTTGCCTAGCGGGACGACAGATACGCAGTATTTT

D gene: TRBD2
J gene: TRBJ2-1
clone size: NA
V gene: TRBV14
CDR3 protein: CASSTGTSTLREQFF
CDR3 DNA: TGTGCCAGCAGCACCGGGACTAGCACATTGCGTGAGCAGTTCTTC

D gene: NA
J gene: TRBJ1-6
clone size: NA
V gene: TRBV18
CDR3 protein: CASSPLAETHNSPLHF
CDR3 DNA: TGTGCCAGCTCACCATTGGCAGAAACGCATAATTCACCCCTCCACTTT

D gene: TRBD1
J gene: TRBJ1-6
clone size: NA
V gene: TRBV7-9
CDR3 protein: CASSVGTGGRNSPLHF
CDR3 DNA: TGTGCCAGCAGCGTGGGGACAGGGGGCAGGAATTCACCCCTCCACTTT

D gene: NA
J gene: TRBJ2-1
clone size: NA
V gene: TRBV2
CDR3 protein: CASSETSKQGHEQFF
CDR3 DNA: TGTGCCAGCAGCGAAACCTCCAAACAGGGCCACGAGCAGTTCTTC

D gene: NA
J gene: TRBJ1-4
clone size: NA
V gene: TRBV6-5
CDR3 protein: CASSRGTSNEKLFF
CDR3 DNA: TGTGCCAGCAGTAGGGGGACCTCTAATGAAAAACTGTTTTTT